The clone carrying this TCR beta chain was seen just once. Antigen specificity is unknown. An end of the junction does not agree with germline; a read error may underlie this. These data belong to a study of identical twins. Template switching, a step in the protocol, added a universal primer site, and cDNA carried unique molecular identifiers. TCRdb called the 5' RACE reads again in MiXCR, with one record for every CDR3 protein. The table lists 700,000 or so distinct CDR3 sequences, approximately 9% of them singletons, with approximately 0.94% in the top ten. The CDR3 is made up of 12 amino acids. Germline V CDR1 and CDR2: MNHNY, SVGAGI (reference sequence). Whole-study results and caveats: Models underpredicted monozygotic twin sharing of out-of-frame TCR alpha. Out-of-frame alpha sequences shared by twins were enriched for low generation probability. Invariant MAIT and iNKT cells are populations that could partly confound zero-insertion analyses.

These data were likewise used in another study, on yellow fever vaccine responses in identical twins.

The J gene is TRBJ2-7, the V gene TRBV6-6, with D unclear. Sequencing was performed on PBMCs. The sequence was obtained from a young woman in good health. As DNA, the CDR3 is TGTGCCAGCAGTTACTCGAAGCTACCACCTCACTTC. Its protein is CASSYSKLPPHF.